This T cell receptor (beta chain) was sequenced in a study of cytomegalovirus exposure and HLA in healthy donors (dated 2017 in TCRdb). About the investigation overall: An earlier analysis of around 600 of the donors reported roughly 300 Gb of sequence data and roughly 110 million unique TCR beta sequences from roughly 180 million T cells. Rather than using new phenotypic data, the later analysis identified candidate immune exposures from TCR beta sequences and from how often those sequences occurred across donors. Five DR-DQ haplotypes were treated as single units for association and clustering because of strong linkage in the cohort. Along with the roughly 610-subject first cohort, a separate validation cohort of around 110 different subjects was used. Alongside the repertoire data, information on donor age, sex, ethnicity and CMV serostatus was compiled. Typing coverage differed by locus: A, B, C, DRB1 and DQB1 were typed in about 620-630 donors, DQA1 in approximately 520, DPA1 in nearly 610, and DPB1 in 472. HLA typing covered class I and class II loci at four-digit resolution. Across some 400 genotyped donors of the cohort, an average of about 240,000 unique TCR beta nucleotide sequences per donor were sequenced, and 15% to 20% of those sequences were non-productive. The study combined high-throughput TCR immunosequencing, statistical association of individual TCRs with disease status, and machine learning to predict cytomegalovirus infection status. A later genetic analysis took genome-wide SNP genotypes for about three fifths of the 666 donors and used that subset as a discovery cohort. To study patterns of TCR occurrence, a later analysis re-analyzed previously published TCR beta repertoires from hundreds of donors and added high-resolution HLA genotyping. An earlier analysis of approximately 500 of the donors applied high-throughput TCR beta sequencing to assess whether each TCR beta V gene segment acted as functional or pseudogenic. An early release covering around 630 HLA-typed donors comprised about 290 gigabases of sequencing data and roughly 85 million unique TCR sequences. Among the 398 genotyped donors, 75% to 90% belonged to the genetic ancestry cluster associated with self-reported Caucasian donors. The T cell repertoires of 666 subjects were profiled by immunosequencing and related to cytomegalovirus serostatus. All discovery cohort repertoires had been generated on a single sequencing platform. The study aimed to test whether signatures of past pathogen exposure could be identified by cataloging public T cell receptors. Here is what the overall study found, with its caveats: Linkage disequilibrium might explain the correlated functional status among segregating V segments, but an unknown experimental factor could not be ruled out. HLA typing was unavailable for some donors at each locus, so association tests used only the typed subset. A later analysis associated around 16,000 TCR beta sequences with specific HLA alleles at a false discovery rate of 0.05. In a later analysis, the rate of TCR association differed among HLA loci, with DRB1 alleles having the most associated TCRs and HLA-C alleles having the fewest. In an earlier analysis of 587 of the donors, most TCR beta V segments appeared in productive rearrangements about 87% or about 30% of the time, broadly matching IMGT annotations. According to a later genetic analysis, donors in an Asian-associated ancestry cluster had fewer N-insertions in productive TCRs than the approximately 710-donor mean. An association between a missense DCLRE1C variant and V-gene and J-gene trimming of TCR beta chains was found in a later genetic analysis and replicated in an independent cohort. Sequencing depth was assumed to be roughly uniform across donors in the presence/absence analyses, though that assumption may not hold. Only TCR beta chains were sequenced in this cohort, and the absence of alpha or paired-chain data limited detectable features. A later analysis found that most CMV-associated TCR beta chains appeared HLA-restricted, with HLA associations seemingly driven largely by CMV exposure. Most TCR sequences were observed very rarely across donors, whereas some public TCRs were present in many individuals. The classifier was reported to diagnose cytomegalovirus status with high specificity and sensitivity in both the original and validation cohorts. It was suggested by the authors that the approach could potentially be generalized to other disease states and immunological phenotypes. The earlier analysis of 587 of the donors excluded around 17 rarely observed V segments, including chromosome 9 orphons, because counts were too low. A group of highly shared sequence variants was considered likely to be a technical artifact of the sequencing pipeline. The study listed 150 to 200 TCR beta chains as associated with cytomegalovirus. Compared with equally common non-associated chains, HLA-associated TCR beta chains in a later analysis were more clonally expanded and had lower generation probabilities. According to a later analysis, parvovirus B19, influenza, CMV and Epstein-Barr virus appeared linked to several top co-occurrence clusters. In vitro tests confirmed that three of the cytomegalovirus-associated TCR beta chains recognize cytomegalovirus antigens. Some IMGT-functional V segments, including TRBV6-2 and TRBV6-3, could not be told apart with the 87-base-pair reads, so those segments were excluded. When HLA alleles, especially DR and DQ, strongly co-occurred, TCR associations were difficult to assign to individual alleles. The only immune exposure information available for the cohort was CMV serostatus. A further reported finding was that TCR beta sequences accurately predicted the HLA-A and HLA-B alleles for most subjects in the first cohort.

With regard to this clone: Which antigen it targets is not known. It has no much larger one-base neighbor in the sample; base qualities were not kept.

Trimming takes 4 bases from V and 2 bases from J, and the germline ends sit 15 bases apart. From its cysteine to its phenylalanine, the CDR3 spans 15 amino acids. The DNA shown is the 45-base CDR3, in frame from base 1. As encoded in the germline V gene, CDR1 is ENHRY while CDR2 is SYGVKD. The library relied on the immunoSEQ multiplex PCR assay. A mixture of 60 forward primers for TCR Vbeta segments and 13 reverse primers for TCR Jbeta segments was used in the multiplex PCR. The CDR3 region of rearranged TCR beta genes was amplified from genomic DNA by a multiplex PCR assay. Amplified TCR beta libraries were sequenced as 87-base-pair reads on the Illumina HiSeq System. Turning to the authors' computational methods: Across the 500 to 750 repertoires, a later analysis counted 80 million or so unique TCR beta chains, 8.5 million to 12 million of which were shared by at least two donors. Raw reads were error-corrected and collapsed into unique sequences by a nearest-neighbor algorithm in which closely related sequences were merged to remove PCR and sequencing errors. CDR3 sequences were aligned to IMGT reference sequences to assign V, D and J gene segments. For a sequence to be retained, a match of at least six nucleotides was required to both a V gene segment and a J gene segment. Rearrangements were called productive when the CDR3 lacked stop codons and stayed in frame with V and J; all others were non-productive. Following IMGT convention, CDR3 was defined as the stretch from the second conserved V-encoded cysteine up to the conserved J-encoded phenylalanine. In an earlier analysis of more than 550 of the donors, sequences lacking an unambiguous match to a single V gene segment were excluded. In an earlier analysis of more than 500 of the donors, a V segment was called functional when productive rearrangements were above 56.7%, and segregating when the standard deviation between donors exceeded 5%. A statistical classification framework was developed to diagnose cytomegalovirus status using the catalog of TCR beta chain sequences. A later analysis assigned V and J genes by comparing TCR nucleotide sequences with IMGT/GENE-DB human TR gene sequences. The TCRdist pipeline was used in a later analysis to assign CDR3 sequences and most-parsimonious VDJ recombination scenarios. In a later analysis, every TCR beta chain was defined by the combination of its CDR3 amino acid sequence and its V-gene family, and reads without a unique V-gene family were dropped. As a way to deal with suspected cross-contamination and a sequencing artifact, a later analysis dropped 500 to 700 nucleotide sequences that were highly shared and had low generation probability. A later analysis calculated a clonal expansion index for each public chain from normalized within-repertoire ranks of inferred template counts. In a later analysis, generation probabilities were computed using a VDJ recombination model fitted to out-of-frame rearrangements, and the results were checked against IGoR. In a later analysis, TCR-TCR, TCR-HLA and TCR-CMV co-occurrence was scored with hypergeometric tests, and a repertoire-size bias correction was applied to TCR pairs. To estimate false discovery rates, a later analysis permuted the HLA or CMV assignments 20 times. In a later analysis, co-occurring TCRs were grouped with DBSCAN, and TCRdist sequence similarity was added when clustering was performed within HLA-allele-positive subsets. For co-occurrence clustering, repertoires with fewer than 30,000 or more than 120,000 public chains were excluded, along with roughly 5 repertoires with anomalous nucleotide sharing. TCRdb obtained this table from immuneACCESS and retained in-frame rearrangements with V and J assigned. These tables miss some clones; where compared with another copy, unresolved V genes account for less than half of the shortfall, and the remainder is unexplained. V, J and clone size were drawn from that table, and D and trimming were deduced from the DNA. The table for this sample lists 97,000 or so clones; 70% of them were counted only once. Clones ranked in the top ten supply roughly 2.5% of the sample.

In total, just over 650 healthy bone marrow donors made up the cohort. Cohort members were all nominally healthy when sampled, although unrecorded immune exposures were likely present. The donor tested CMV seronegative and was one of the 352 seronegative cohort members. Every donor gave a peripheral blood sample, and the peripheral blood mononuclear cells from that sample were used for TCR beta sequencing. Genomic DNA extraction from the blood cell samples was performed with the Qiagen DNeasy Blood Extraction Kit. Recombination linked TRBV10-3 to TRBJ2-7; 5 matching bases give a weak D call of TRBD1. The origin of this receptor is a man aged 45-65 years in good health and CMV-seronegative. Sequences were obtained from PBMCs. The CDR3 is CAISGGRLTPYEQYF. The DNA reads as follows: TGTGCCATCAGTGGGGGCCGCCTGACCCCCTACGAGCAGTACTTC.